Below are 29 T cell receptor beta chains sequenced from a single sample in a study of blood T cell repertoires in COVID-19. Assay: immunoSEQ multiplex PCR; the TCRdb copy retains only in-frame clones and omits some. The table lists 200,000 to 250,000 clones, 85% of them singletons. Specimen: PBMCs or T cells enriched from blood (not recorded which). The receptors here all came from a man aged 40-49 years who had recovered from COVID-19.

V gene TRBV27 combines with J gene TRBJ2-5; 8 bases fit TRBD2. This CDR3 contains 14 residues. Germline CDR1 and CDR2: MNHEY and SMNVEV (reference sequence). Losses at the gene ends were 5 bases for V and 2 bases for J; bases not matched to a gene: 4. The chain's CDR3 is CASSSLAGQETQYF. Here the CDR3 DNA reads TGTGCCAGCAGTAGTCTAGCGGGTCAAGAGACCCAGTACTTC.

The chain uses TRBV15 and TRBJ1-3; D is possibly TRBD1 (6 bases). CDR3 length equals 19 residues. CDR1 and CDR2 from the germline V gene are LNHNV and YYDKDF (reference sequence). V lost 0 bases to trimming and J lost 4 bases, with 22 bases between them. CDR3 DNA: TGTGCCACCAGCAGAGATTCCCTTTCTATTACAGGGTCCGGAAACACCATATATTTT. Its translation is CATSRDSLSITGSGNTIYF. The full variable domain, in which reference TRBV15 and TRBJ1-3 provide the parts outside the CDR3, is DAMVIQNPRYQVTQFGKPVTLSCSQTLNHNVMYWYQQKSSQAPKLLFHYYDKDFNNEADTPDNFQSRRPNTSFCFLDIRSPGLGDTAMYLCATSRDSLSITGSGNTIYFGEGSWLTVV.

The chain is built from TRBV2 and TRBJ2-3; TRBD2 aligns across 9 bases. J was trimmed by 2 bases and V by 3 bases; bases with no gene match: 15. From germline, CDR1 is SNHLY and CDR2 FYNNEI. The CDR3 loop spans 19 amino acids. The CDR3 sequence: CASSEMGLADLYFTDTQYF. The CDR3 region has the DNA TGTGCCAGCAGTGAGATGGGACTAGCAGACTTATACTTCACAGATACGCAGTATTTT.

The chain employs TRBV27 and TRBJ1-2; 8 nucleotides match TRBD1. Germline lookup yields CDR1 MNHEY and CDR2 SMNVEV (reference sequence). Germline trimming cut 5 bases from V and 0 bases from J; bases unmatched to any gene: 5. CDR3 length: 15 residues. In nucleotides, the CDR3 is TGTGCCAGCAGTCCCCACAGGGGGACTAACTATGGCTACACCTTC. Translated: CASSPHRGTNYGYTF.

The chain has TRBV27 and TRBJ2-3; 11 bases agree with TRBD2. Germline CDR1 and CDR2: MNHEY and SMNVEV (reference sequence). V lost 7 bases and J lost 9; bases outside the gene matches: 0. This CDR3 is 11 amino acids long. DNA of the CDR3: TGTGCCAGCACTAGCGGGAGGACGCAGTATTTT. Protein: CASTSGRTQYF.

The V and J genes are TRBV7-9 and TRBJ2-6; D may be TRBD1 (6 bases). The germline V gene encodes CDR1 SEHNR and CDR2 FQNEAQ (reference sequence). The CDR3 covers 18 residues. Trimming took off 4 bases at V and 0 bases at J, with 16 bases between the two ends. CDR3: CASSSRTETSSGANVLTF. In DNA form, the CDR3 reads TGTGCCAGCAGCTCTAGGACAGAGACAAGCTCTGGGGCCAACGTCCTGACTTTC.

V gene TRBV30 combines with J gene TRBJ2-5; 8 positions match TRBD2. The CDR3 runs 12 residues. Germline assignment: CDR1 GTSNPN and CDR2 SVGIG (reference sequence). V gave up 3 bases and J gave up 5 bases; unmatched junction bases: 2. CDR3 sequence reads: CAWRPSGETQYF. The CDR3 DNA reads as TGTGCCTGGAGACCTAGCGGGGAGACCCAGTACTTC.

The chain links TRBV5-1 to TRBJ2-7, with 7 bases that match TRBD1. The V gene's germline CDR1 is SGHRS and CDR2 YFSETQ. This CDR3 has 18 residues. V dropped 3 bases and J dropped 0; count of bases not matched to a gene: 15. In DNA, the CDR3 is TGCGCCAGCAGCTCACGACGACTGACAGGGAAGAGCTCCTACGAGCAGTACTTC. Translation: CASSSRRLTGKSSYEQYF.

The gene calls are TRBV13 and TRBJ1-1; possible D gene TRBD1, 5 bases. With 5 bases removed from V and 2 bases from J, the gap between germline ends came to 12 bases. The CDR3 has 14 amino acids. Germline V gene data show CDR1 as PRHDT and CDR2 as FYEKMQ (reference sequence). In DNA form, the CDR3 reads TGTGCCAGCAGCCGGGACTTCACTAACACTGAAGCTTTCTTT. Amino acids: CASSRDFTNTEAFF.

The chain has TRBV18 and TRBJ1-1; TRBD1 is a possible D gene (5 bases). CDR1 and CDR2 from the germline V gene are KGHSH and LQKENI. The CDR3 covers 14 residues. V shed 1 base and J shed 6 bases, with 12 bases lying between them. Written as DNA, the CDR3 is TGTGCCAGCTCACCACAGACAGACTCTTCTGAAGCTTTCTTT. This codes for CASSPQTDSSEAFF. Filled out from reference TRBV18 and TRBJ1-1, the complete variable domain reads NAGVMQNPRHLVRRRGQEARLRCSPMKGHSHVYWYRQLPEEGLKFMVYLQKENIIDESGMPKERFSAEFPKEGPSILRIQQVVRGDSAAYFCASSPQTDSSEAFFGQGTRLTVV.

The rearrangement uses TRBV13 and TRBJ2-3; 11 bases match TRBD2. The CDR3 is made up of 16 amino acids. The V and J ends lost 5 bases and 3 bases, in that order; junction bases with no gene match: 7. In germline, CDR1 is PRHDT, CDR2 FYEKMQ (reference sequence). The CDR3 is CASSLRLAGRTDTQYF. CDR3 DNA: TGTGCCAGCAGCCTCCGACTAGCGGGGAGGACAGATACGCAGTATTTT.

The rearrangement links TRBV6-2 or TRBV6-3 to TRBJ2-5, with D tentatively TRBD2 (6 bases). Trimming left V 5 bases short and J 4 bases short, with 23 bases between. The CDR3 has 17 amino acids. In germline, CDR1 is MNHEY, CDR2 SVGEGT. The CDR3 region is CASSTLVSNGGRETQYF. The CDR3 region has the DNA TGTGCCAGCAGTACCCTAGTTAGTAATGGAGGGCGAGAGACCCAGTACTTC.

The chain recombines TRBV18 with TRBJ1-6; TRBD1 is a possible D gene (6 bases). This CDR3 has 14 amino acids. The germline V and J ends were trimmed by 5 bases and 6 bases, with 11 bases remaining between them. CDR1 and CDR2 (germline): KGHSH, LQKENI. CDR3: CASSSGVGNSPLHF. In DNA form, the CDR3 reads TGTGCCAGCTCATCAGGGGTGGGTAATTCACCCCTCCACTTT.

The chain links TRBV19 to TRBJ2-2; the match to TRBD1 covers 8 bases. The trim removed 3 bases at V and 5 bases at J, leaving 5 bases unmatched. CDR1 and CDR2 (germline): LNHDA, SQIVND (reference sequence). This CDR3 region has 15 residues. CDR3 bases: TGTGCCAGTAGTATTTTGGACAGGGCTACCGGGGAGCTGTTTTTT. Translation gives CASSILDRATGELFF.

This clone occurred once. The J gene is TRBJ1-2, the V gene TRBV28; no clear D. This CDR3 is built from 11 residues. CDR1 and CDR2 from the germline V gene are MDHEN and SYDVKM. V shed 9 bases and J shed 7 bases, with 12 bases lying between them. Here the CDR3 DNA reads TGTGCCAGTTTGAGCCGTGGTGGCTACACCTTC. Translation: CASLSRGGYTF.

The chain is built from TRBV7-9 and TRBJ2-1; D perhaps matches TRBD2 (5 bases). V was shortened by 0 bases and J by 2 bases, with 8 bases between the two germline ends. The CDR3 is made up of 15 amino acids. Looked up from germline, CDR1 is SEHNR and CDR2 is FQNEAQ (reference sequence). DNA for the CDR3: TGTGCCAGCAGCTTAGCTGCTAGCCCCTACAATGAGCAGTTCTTC. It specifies CASSLAASPYNEQFF.

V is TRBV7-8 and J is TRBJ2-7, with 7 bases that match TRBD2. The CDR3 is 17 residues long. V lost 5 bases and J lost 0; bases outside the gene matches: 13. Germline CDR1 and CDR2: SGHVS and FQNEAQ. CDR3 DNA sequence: TGTGCCAGCAGCCCGAAGAGGGGAGGGGCCGACTCCTACGAGCAGTACTTC. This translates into CASSPKRGGADSYEQYF.

The CDR3 DNA reads TGTGCCAGTAGCGACAGGGGCTATGGCTACACCTTC. The encoded protein is CASSDRGYGYTF. J is TRBJ1-2 and V is TRBV19, with 8 bases lining up with TRBD1. The V gene's germline CDR1 is LNHDA and CDR2 SQIVND (reference sequence). This CDR3 comprises 12 residues. J gave up 4 bases and V 6 bases, and 1 base lay outside the gene matches.

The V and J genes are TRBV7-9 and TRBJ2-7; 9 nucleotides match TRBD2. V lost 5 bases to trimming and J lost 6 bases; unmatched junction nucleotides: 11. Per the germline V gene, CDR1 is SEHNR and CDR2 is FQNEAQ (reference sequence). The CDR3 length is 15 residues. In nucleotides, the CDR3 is TGTGCCAGCAGCCTCGGTAGGGCTAGCGGGACCGAGCAGTACTTC. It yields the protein CASSLGRASGTEQYF.

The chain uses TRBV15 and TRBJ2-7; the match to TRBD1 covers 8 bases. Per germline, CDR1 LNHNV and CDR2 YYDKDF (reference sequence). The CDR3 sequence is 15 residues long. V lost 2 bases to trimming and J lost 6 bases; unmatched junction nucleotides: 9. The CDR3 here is CATSRPGQGQVEQYF. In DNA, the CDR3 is TGTGCCACCAGCAGACCTGGACAGGGCCAAGTCGAGCAGTACTTC.

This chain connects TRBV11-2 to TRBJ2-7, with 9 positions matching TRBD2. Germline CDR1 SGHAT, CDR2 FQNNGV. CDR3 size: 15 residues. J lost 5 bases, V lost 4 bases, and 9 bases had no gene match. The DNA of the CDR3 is TGTGCCAGCAGCTCTACCGGGACTAGCCTCCACGAGCAGTACTTC. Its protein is CASSSTGTSLHEQYF.

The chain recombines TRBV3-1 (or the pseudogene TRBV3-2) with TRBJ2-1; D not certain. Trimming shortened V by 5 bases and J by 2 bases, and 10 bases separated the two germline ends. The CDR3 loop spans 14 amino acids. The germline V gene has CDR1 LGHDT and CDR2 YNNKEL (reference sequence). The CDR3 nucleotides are TGTGCCAGCAGCTCCTCAGCGACCTACAATGAGCAGTTCTTC. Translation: CASSSSATYNEQFF.

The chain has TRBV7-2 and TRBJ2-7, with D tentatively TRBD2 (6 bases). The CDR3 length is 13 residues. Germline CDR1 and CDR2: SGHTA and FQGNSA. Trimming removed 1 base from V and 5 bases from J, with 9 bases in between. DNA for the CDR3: TGTGCCAGCAGCTTAGTAGGAGGGGACGAGCAGTACTTC. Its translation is CASSLVGGDEQYF.

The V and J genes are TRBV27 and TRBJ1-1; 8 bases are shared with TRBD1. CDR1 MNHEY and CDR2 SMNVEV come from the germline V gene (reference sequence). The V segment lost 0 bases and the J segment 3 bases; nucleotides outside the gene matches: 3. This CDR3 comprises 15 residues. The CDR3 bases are TGTGCCAGCAGTTTATCGGACAGGGCGTACACTGAAGCTTTCTTT. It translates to CASSLSDRAYTEAFF.

The CDR3 spells CAISGRQGRNTEAFF. The CDR3 DNA is TGTGCCATCAGTGGTAGACAGGGGAGGAACACTGAAGCTTTCTTT. The chain combines TRBV10-3 with TRBJ1-1, with 8 positions matching TRBD1. The trim removed 4 bases at V and 1 base at J, leaving 5 bases unmatched. This CDR3 has 15 residues. Germline V gene sequence: CDR1 ENHRY, CDR2 SYGVKD.

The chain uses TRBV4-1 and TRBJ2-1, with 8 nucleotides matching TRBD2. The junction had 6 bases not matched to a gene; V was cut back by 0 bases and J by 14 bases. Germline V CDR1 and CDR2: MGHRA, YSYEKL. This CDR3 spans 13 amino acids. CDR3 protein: CASSQDLRREEFF. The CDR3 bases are TGCGCCAGCAGCCAAGATCTGAGGCGGGAGGAGTTCTTC.

CDR3 bases: TGTGCCAGCTCACCAACCCTGGGACAGGAGAGCACAGATACGCAGTATTTT. Translating gives CASSPTLGQESTDTQYF. The V gene is TRBV18, the J gene TRBJ2-3; 8 positions agree with TRBD1. Germline V gene lookup returns CDR1 KGHSH and CDR2 LQKENI. The CDR3 is made up of 17 amino acids. The junction had 7 bases not matched to a gene; V was cut back by 2 bases and J by 0 bases.

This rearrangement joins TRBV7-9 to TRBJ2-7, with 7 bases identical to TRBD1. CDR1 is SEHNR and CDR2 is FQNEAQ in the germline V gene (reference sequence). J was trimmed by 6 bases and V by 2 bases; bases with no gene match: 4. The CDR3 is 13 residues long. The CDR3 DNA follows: TGTGCCAGCAGCTTAAGGGACAGCTTCGAGCAGTACTTC. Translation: CASSLRDSFEQYF.

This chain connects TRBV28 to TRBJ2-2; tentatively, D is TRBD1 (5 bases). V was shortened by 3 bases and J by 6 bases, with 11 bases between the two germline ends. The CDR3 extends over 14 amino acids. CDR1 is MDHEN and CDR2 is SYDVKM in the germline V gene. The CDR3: CASSFPGRAGELFF. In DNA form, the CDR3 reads TGTGCCAGCAGTTTTCCTGGCAGGGCCGGGGAGCTGTTTTTT.